These 19 T cell receptor beta chains came from one sample sequenced in a study of blood T cell repertoires in COVID-19. The repertoire was sequenced with immunoSEQ multiplex PCR; TCRdb's copy has only in-frame clones and lacks some. The top ten clones hold approximately 3.2% of a sample with 240,000 or so clones, about four fifths of them seen once. Sequencing was carried out using peripheral blood. All receptors derive from a woman younger than 35 with acute or convalescent COVID-19.

The V call is TRBV2, the J call TRBJ1-5, with TRBD1 matching over 8 bases. J gave up 1 base and V 7 bases, and 6 bases lay outside the gene matches. Germline CDR1 reads SNHLY; CDR2 reads FYNNEI. The CDR3 is 15 residues long. CDR3 nucleotides: TGTGCCAGCATGGGGACAGGTAACAGCAATCAGCCCCAGCATTTT. It codes for CASMGTGNSNQPQHF. Together with reference TRBV2 and TRBJ1-5, the CDR3 gives the full variable domain: EPEVTQTPSHQVTQMGQEVILRCVPISNHLYFYWYRQILGQKVEFLVSFYNNEISEKSEIFDDQFSVERPDGSNFTLKIRSTKLEDSAMYFCASMGTGNSNQPQHFGDGTRLSIL.

V and J are TRBV21-1 and TRBJ1-5. TRBV21-1 is a pseudogene. This CDR3 is built from 14 residues. The CDR3 DNA sequence: TGTGCCAGCAGCAAAGGAGGGTGGGATCAGCCCCAGCATTTT. This gives the protein CASSKGGWDQPQHF.

V gene TRBV30 combines with J gene TRBJ2-7, with D tentatively TRBD2 (6 bases). The CDR3 runs to 13 residues. Trimming cost V 3 bases and J 7 bases, with 16 bases left between them. Per the germline V gene, CDR1 is GTSNPN and CDR2 is SVGIG (reference sequence). The CDR3 here is CAWSGSGWWEQYF. The CDR3 DNA reads TGTGCCTGGAGCGGGAGTGGGTGGTGGGAGCAGTACTTC.

The rearrangement uses TRBV5-1 and TRBJ2-2; 8 positions agree with TRBD2. With V trimmed by 4 bases and J by 3 bases, 8 bases remained unmatched. The germline V gene encodes CDR1 SGHRS and CDR2 YFSETQ. The CDR3 contains 16 residues. The CDR3 bases are TGCGCCAGCAGCCCTGGACTAGCCCAGGACACCGGGGAGCTGTTTTTT. Translation gives CASSPGLAQDTGELFF. Full variable domain (remainder filled in from reference TRBV5-1 and TRBJ2-2): KAGVTQTPRYLIKTRGQQVTLSCSPISGHRSVSWYQQTPGQGLQFLFEYFSETQRNKGNFPGRFSGRQFSNSRSEMNVSTLELGDSALYLCASSPGLAQDTGELFFGEGSRLTVL.

The rearrangement uses TRBV14 and TRBJ1-2, with TRBD1 matching 7 bases. Trimming at V came to 4 bases and at J to 4 bases, leaving 9 bases not matched to a gene. CDR1 is SGHDN, CDR2 FVKESK, per germline. This CDR3 has 15 amino acids. The CDR3 loop reads CASSRVNRDSYGYTF. In nucleotides, the CDR3 is TGTGCCAGCAGCCGGGTAAACCGGGACAGCTATGGCTACACCTTC.

The chain links TRBV12-5 to TRBJ2-7; TRBD2 agrees at 15 bases. CDR1 is LGHNT, CDR2 FRNRAP, per germline. This CDR3 spans 18 amino acids. The V segment lost 2 bases and the J segment 1 base; nucleotides outside the gene matches: 6. DNA for the CDR3: TGTGCTAGTGGTTTGACGCTGGGACTAGCGGGAGGTTCCTACGAGCAGTACTTC. Translated: CASGLTLGLAGGSYEQYF.

The chain combines TRBV5-1 with TRBJ2-7; a possible D gene is TRBD2 (5 bases). V lost 0 bases and J lost 3, with 10 bases in between. The CDR3 loop spans 14 amino acids. Germline CDR1 reads SGHRS; CDR2 reads YFSETQ. CDR3 loop: CASSLEGDYYEQYF. DNA for the CDR3: TGCGCCAGCAGCTTGGAAGGAGACTACTACGAGCAGTACTTC.

The chain is built from TRBV6-6 and TRBJ1-3, with D perhaps matching TRBD1 (6 bases). CDR1 MNHNY and CDR2 SVGAGI come from the germline V gene (reference sequence). V lost 7 bases and J 1 base, leaving 11 bases between the germline ends. This CDR3 is 14 amino acids long. The CDR3 region is CASKEGVSGNTIYF. The CDR3 nucleotides are TGTGCCAGCAAAGAGGGGGTATCTGGAAACACCATATATTTT.

This sequence joins TRBV28 and TRBJ1-2; 8 bases agree with TRBD1. Per the germline V gene, CDR1 is MDHEN and CDR2 is SYDVKM. This CDR3 comprises 14 residues. V dropped 3 bases and J dropped 4; count of bases not matched to a gene: 4. CDR3 in DNA: TGTGCCAGCAGTTTCCGGACAGGGCGCTATGGCTACACCTTC. This codes for CASSFRTGRYGYTF.

The chain is built from TRBV18 and TRBJ1-2; 9 bases agree with TRBD1. Germline V gives CDR1 KGHSH, CDR2 LQKENI. The trim removed 3 bases at V and 4 bases at J, leaving 9 bases unmatched. This CDR3 contains 16 residues. The CDR3 coding sequence is TGTGCCAGCTCACCTCTGAGGACAGGGGCGACCTATGGCTACACCTTC. Translating it yields CASSPLRTGATYGYTF.

The V and J genes are TRBV5-1 and TRBJ2-7, with TRBD1 matching over 9 bases. V was clipped by 3 bases and J by 3 bases; unmatched bases: 7. The V gene's germline CDR1 is SGHRS and CDR2 YFSETQ. This CDR3 spans 15 amino acids. The CDR3 DNA reads as TGCGCCAGCAGCTATACCGGGACAGGGATCTACGAGCAGTACTTC. It yields the protein CASSYTGTGIYEQYF.

The genes are TRBV7-2 and TRBJ2-4; tentatively, D is TRBD2 (5 bases). Per the germline V gene, CDR1 is SGHTA and CDR2 is FQGNSA. The CDR3 consists of 11 residues. V lost 5 bases to trimming and J lost 11 bases, with 10 bases between them. CDR3 in amino acids: CASSQSGFQYF. The CDR3 DNA follows: TGTGCCAGCAGCCAATCGGGGTTTCAGTACTTC. Full variable domain (rest looked up from reference TRBV7-2 and TRBJ2-4): GAGVSQSPSNKVTEKGKDVELRCDPISGHTALYWYRQSLGQGLEFLIYFQGNSAPDKSGLPSDRFSAERTGGSVSTLTIQRTQQEDSAVYLCASSQSGFQYFGAGTRLSVL.

The V gene is TRBV11-3, the J gene TRBJ2-2, with 14 bases identical to TRBD2. Germline V gene lookup returns CDR1 SGHNT and CDR2 YENEEA. After removal of 5 bases from V and 3 bases from J, the junction contained 5 bases not matched to a gene. This CDR3 is built from 17 residues. The CDR3: CASSRGTSGRYTGELFF. CDR3 coding DNA: TGTGCCAGCAGCCGGGGGACTAGCGGGAGATACACCGGGGAGCTGTTTTTT.

The rearrangement links TRBV5-1 to TRBJ1-2; 10 bases fit TRBD1. Germline V gene sequence: CDR1 SGHRS, CDR2 YFSETQ. Unmatched junction bases numbered 8, after V lost 9 bases and J lost 3 bases. CDR3 length: 14 amino acids. CDR3 sequence: CATKTGGGYYGYTF. The CDR3, as DNA: TGCGCCACCAAGACAGGGGGCGGGTACTATGGCTACACCTTC. The variable domain in full, completed from reference TRBV5-1 and TRBJ1-2, reads KAGVTQTPRYLIKTRGQQVTLSCSPISGHRSVSWYQQTPGQGLQFLFEYFSETQRNKGNFPGRFSGRQFSNSRSEMNVSTLELGDSALYLCATKTGGGYYGYTFGSGTRLTVV.

The chain combines TRBV30 with TRBJ2-7, with 9 bases lining up with TRBD1. The germline gives CDR1 GTSNPN, CDR2 SVGIG (reference sequence). J gave up 6 bases and V 0 bases, and 6 bases lay outside the gene matches. The CDR3 length is 14 residues. The CDR3 loop is CAWSVGQGLGEQYF. The DNA for the CDR3 is TGTGCCTGGAGTGTAGGACAGGGGTTGGGCGAGCAGTACTTC.

The J gene is TRBJ2-3, the V gene TRBV24-1; 7 nucleotides align to TRBD2. Germline V CDR1 and CDR2: KGHDR, SFDVKD. V shed 8 bases and J 2 bases; nucleotides not matched to a gene: 6. CDR3 length: 14 amino acids. The CDR3: CATKASGSTDTQYF. Here the CDR3 DNA reads TGTGCCACCAAGGCTAGCGGTTCCACAGATACGCAGTATTTT.

The rearrangement joins TRBV18 to TRBJ2-3, with D tentatively TRBD2 (6 bases). This CDR3 is built from 14 residues. Trimming shortened V by 4 bases and J by 5 bases, and 13 bases separated the two germline ends. CDR1 and CDR2 from the germline V gene are KGHSH and LQKENI. The CDR3 sequence: CASSQNSREDTQYF. The CDR3 bases are TGTGCCAGCTCACAAAACTCGCGGGAAGATACGCAGTATTTT. Filled out from reference TRBV18 and TRBJ2-3, the complete variable domain reads NAGVMQNPRHLVRRRGQEARLRCSPMKGHSHVYWYRQLPEEGLKFMVYLQKENIIDESGMPKERFSAEFPKEGPSILRIQQVVRGDSAAYFCASSQNSREDTQYFGPGTRLTVL.

V is TRBV6-5 and J is TRBJ2-3; no definite D call. The V gene lost 0 bases and the J gene lost 2 bases, with 9 bases spanning the gap. Germline loops: CDR1 MNHEY, CDR2 SVGAGI. The CDR3 length is 15 residues. The CDR3 is CASSYSLQFTDTQYF. In nucleotides, the CDR3 is TGTGCCAGCAGTTACTCGTTACAGTTCACAGATACGCAGTATTTT.

CDR3 amino acids: CASGSTGVGGLNTEAFF. The DNA of the CDR3 is TGTGCTAGTGGTTCGACAGGGGTTGGGGGTTTGAACACTGAAGCTTTCTTT. The chain couples TRBV12-5 to TRBJ1-1, with TRBD1 matching 8 bases. J was trimmed by 0 bases and V by 4 bases; bases with no gene match: 10. The germline V gene has CDR1 LGHNT and CDR2 FRNRAP. This CDR3 is 17 amino acids long.